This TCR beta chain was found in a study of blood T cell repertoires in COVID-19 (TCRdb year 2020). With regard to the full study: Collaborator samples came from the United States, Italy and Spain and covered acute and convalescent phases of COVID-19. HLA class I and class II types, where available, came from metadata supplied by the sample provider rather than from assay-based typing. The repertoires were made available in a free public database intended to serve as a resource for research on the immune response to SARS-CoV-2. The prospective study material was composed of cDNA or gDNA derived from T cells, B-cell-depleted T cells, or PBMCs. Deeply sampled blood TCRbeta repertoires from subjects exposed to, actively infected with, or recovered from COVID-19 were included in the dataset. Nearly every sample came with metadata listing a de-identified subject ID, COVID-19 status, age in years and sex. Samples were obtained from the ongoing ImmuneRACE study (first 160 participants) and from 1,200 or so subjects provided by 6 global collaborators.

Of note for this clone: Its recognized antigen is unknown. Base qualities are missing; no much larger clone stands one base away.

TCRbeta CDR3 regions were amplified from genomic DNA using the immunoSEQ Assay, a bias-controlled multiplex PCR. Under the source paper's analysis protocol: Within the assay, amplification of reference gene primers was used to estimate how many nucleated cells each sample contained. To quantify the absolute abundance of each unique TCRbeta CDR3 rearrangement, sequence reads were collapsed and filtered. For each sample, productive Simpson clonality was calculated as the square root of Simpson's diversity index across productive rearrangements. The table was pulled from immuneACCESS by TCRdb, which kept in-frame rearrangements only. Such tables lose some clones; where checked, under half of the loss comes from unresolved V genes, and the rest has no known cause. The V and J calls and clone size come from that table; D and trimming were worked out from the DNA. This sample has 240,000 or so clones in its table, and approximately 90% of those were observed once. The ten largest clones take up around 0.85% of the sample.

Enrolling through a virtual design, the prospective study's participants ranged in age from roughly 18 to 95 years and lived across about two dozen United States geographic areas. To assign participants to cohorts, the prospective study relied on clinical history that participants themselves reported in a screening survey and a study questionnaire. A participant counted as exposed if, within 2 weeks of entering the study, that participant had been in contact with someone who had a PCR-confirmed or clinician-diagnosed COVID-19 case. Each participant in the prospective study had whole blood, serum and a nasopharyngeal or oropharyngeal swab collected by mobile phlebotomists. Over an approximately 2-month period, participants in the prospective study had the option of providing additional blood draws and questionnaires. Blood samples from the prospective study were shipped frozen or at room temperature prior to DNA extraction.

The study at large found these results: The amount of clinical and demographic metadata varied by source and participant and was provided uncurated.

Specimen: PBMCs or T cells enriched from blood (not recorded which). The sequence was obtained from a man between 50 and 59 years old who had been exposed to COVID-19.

The CDR3 protein sequence reads: CASSFRGQMNTEAFF. DNA sequence: TGTGCCAGCAGCTTTAGGGGACAGATGAACACTGAAGCTTTCTTT. The chain is made from TRBV7-9 and TRBJ1-1, with TRBD1 matching 7 junction bases. Based on the germline V gene (reference sequence), the CDR1 and CDR2 sequences are SEHNR and FQNEAQ. The CDR3 contains 15 residues, cysteine and phenylalanine counted. Kept here is only the CDR3 DNA, which spans 45 bases and is read in frame from base 1. Clipping removes 3 bases from V and 0 bases from J, with 4 as the unmatched junction base count.